This is a list of T cell receptor beta chains from one sample in a study of blood T cell repertoires in COVID-19. Sequencing used immunoSEQ multiplex PCR; TCRdb keeps in-frame clones, though not all of them. Of some 100,000 clones detected, over 75% appear once; the ten largest clones hold around 25%. Sequencing was done on a sample of peripheral blood. These receptors all stem from an elderly man with active or convalescent COVID-19. CDR3s include the opening cysteine and the closing phenylalanine or tryptophan. The D gene is left open where the match is weak. A row's size may be missing; if present it is once, few, many or a size class.

J	size	D	V	CDR3	DNA
TRBJ1-6	NA	NA	TRBV3-1/TRBV3-2	CASSQVQRNSPLHF	TGTGCCAGCAGCCAAGTTCAGAGGAATTCACCCCTCCACTTT
TRBJ1-3	NA	TRBD1	TRBV6-5	CASSSRDRLAGNTIYF	TGTGCCAGCAGTTCCCGGGACAGGCTCGCCGGAAACACCATATATTTT
TRBJ1-5	few	NA	TRBV28	CASSLAWGGNQPQHF	TGTGCCAGCAGTTTAGCATGGGGGGGGAATCAGCCCCAGCATTTT
TRBJ1-4	NA	TRBD1	TRBV5-4	CASSKGQGDNEKLFF	TGTGCCAGCAGCAAGGGACAGGGGGATAATGAAAAACTGTTTTTT
TRBJ1-6	NA	TRBD1	TRBV7-8	CASSLGQGENSPLHF	TGTGCCAGCAGCCTTGGACAGGGAGAAAATTCACCCCTCCACTTT
TRBJ1-2	NA	NA	TRBV5-7	CASSDTAYGYTF	TGTGCCAGCAGCGACACAGCTTATGGCTACACCTTC
TRBJ1-2	NA	NA	TRBV27	CASRRPGGNYGYTF	TGTGCCAGCAGACGCCCGGGCGGGAACTATGGCTACACCTTC
TRBJ1-1	few	NA	TRBV15	CATSRHREGNTEAFF	TGTGCCACCAGCAGACATCGAGAGGGGAACACTGAAGCTTTCTTT
TRBJ1-3	NA	NA	TRBV19	CASSKQGLDTIYF	TGTGCCAGTAGCAAACAGGGTTTGGACACCATATATTTT
TRBJ2-3	NA	TRBD2	TRBV18	CASSPRLAGGPDTQYF	TGTGCCAGCTCACCCCGACTAGCGGGGGGCCCAGATACGCAGTATTTT
TRBJ2-7	NA	TRBD1	TRBV5-1	CASSFPGQGVYEQYF	TGCGCCAGCAGCTTCCCCGGTCAGGGGGTCTACGAGCAGTACTTC
TRBJ1-2	NA	NA	TRBV5-1	CASSLVDSPYGYTF	TGCGCCAGCAGCTTGGTCGACAGCCCTTATGGCTACACCTTC
TRBJ2-3	NA	NA	TRBV9	CASSVGAGIPDTQYF	TGTGCCAGCAGCGTAGGGGCAGGGATCCCAGATACGCAGTATTTT
TRBJ1-1	NA	NA	TRBV18	CASSPRGSGAEAFF	TGTGCCAGCTCACCACGGGGGTCAGGGGCTGAAGCTTTCTTT
TRBJ2-7	NA	TRBD2	TRBV3-1/TRBV3-2	CASSQGLAGLYEQYF	TGTGCCAGCAGCCAAGGACTAGCGGGGTTATACGAGCAGTACTTC
TRBJ2-1	few	TRBD1	TRBV11-1	CASSPDRGRLNEQFF	TGTGCCAGCAGCCCGGACAGGGGGCGTCTAAATGAGCAGTTCTTC
TRBJ1-2	NA	TRBD1	TRBV7-2	CASSLTGGGTGYTF	TGTGCCAGCAGCCTTACAGGGGGAGGTACCGGCTACACCTTC
TRBJ2-7	NA	TRBD2	TRBV7-2	CASSLGGTSHLTPYEQYF	TGTGCCAGCAGCTTAGGCGGGACTAGTCACCTTACTCCCTACGAGCAGTACTTC
TRBJ1-1	NA	NA	TRBV10-2	CASSEGGVRAFF	TGCGCCAGCAGTGAGGGGGGGGTCCGAGCTTTCTTT
TRBJ2-2	NA	NA	TRBV5-4	CASSPTTGTGELFF	TGTGCCAGCAGCCCGACTACCGGGACCGGGGAGCTGTTTTTT
TRBJ2-2	NA	TRBD2	TRBV15	CATSTRTGTSRTGELFF	TGTGCCACCAGCACACGAACCGGGACTAGCAGAACCGGGGAGCTGTTTTTT
TRBJ1-3	NA	NA	TRBV12-3/TRBV12-4	CASAGGGNTIYF	TGTGCCAGCGCTGGAGGGGGAAACACCATATATTTT
TRBJ1-4	NA	NA	TRBV18	CASSPPTRGGEKLFF	TGTGCCAGCTCACCACCGACAAGGGGGGGTGAAAAACTGTTTTTT
TRBJ2-7	NA	TRBD2	TRBV5-6	CASSLGTSGVRSYEQYF	TGTGCCAGCAGCTTGGGTACTAGCGGGGTGAGATCCTACGAGCAGTACTTC
TRBJ1-3	NA	NA	TRBV10-3	CAISSWTEGNTIYF	TGTGCCATCAGTTCTTGGACAGAAGGAAACACCATATATTTT
TRBJ2-3	NA	NA	TRBV10-2	CASSEGARGTQYF	TGCGCCAGCAGTGAGGGGGCCAGGGGTACGCAGTATTTT
TRBJ2-2	NA	TRBD2	TRBV10-1	CASSGPHLAGGNTGELFF	TGCGCCAGCAGTGGCCCTCACCTAGCGGGGGGGAACACCGGGGAGCTGTTTTTT
TRBJ1-5	NA	NA	TRBV6-5	CASDRTLNQPQHF	TGTGCCAGTGACAGAACCTTAAATCAGCCCCAGCATTTT
TRBJ2-3	NA	NA	TRBV6-4	CASSLGVLGGDTQYF	TGTGCCAGCAGTCTCGGGGTTCTCGGGGGAGATACGCAGTATTTT
TRBJ2-2	NA	TRBD1	TRBV5-1	CASSPGTGAGGELFF	TGCGCCAGCAGCCCCGGGACAGGGGCTGGCGGGGAGCTGTTTTTT
TRBJ1-5	NA	NA	TRBV2	CASSESQGTNQPQHF	TGTGCCAGCAGTGAAAGTCAGGGTACGAATCAGCCCCAGCATTTT
TRBJ1-1	NA	NA	TRBV5-8	CASSLSKNTEAFF	TGTGCCAGCAGCTTGTCTAAGAACACTGAAGCTTTCTTT
TRBJ2-1	many	NA	TRBV6-2/TRBV6-3	CASSYRENNEQFF	TGTGCCAGCAGTTACCGAGAGAACAATGAGCAGTTCTTC
TRBJ2-1	NA	NA	TRBV2	CASGGYNEQFF	TGTGCCAGCGGGGGGTACAATGAGCAGTTCTTC
TRBJ2-7	few	TRBD1	TRBV28	CASRNRDRGPEQYF	TGTGCCAGCAGGAACCGGGACAGGGGGCCCGAGCAGTACTTC
TRBJ1-1	many	TRBD1	TRBV9	CASSSGQTTNTEAFF	TGTGCCAGCAGCTCGGGACAGACCACGAACACTGAAGCTTTCTTT
TRBJ1-1	NA	NA	TRBV6-5	CASRRNSGTEAFF	TGTGCCAGCAGACGGAATTCGGGCACTGAAGCTTTCTTT
TRBJ1-4	once	NA	TRBV4-1	CASSQVRIRDEKLFF	TGCGCCAGCAGCCAAGTCCGAATACGAGATGAAAAACTGTTTTTT
TRBJ1-5	NA	TRBD1	TRBV11-2	CASSLGQSNQPQHF	TGTGCCAGCAGCTTGGGACAGAGCAATCAGCCCCAGCATTTT
TRBJ2-3	NA	TRBD1	TRBV9	CASSVGPTTGLSTDTQYF	TGTGCCAGCAGCGTAGGCCCCACGACAGGGCTCTCCACAGATACGCAGTATTTT
TRBJ1-2	NA	NA	TRBV12-3/TRBV12-4	CASSLQANYGYTF	TGTGCCAGCAGCCTCCAGGCTAACTATGGCTACACCTTC
TRBJ1-2	NA	TRBD1	TRBV6-9	CASSYRGQGKAGYTF	TGTGCCAGCAGTTACAGGGGACAGGGGAAGGCTGGCTACACCTTC
TRBJ1-2	NA	TRBD1	TRBV2	CASSYRGTDYGYTF	TGTGCCAGCAGTTACAGGGGAACGGACTATGGCTACACCTTC
TRBJ1-1	NA	TRBD1	TRBV5-1	CASSPGTDTEAFF	TGCGCCAGCAGCCCCGGGACAGACACTGAAGCTTTCTTT
TRBJ1-1	NA	TRBD1	TRBV10-1	CASSGRDRGLNTEAFF	TGCGCCAGCAGTGGCCGGGACAGGGGTTTGAACACTGAAGCTTTCTTT
TRBJ1-6	NA	NA	TRBV3-1/TRBV3-2	CASSQGRGGNSPLHF	TGTGCCAGCAGCCAAGGCCGGGGAGGGAATTCACCCCTCCACTTT
TRBJ2-7	NA	TRBD1	TRBV19	CASSIQGAKDEQYF	TGTGCCAGTAGTATACAGGGGGCTAAGGACGAGCAGTACTTC
TRBJ1-4	NA	TRBD1	TRBV10-3	CAISTDPGQGNEKLFF	TGTGCCATCAGTACCGACCCGGGACAGGGGAATGAAAAACTGTTTTTT
TRBJ2-2	NA	TRBD1	TRBV9	CASSVVGGAGNTGELFF	TGTGCCAGCAGCGTAGTAGGGGGCGCGGGGAACACCGGGGAGCTGTTTTTT
TRBJ1-1	NA	TRBD1	TRBV19	CASSKRQGDTEAFF	TGTGCCAGTAGTAAGCGACAGGGGGACACTGAAGCTTTCTTT
TRBJ1-1	NA	NA	TRBV7-2	CASTSRLSMNTEAFF	TGTGCCAGCACTTCCAGGCTCTCCATGAACACTGAAGCTTTCTTT
TRBJ1-5	once	NA	TRBV27	CASSPNRASGNQPQHF	TGTGCCAGCAGCCCCAACAGGGCTTCGGGCAATCAGCCCCAGCATTTT
TRBJ2-3	NA	NA	TRBV5-6	CASSLAGRSTDTQYF	TGTGCCAGCAGCTTAGCCGGGAGAAGCACAGATACGCAGTATTTT
TRBJ1-4	NA	TRBD1	TRBV5-1	CASSLDRVNEKLFF	TGCGCCAGCAGCCTAGACAGGGTTAATGAAAAACTGTTTTTT
TRBJ2-2	once	TRBD1	TRBV4-3	CASSQGLQGAGGELFF	TGCGCCAGCAGCCAAGGACTACAGGGGGCGGGCGGGGAGCTGTTTTTT
TRBJ2-5	NA	TRBD2	TRBV12-5	CASGPGLAGTETQYF	TGTGCTAGTGGACCGGGACTAGCGGGGACAGAGACCCAGTACTTC
TRBJ2-1	NA	NA	TRBV10-2	CASSHSRGEQFF	TGCGCCAGCAGCCACTCAAGGGGTGAGCAGTTCTTC
TRBJ2-6	NA	NA	TRBV7-9	CASSLPAGANVLTF	TGTGCCAGCAGCTTACCAGCTGGGGCCAACGTCCTGACTTTC
TRBJ1-5	few	NA	TRBV4-1	CASSQDVTGGNQPQHF	TGCGCCAGCAGCCAAGATGTGACCGGGGGCAATCAGCCCCAGCATTTT